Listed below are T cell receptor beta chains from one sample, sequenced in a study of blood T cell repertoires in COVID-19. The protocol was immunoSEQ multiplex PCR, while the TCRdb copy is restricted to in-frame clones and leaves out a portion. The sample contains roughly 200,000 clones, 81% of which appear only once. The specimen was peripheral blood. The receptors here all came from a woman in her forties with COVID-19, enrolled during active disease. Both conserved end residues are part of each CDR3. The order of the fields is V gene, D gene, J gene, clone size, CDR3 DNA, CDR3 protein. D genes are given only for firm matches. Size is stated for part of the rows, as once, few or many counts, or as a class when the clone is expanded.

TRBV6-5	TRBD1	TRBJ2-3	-	TGTGCCAGCAGTTACCAAGGACAGGGTAGCACAGATACGCAGTATTTT	CASSYQGQGSTDTQYF
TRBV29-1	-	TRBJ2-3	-	TGCAGCGTTTCATCTTTAGCGGATACGCAGTATTTT	CSVSSLADTQYF
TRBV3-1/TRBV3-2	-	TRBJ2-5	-	TGTGCCAGCAGCCAAGTCGGGATTAAAGAGACCCAGTACTTC	CASSQVGIKETQYF
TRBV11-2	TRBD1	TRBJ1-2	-	TGTGCCAGCAGCCCTGACAGGGGTGTCTACACCTTC	CASSPDRGVYTF
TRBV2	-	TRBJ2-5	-	TGTGCCAGCAGTGAAAGAACAGCCCAAGAGACCCAGTACTTC	CASSERTAQETQYF
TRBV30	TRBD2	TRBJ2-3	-	TGTGCCTGGAGGACTAGCGGGGGGGCCGGTACGCAGTATTTT	CAWRTSGGAGTQYF
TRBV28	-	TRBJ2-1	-	TGTGCCAGCAGTACCGGGATACTAAGAGGCCATGAGCAGTTCTTC	CASSTGILRGHEQFF
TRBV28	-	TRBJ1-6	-	TGTGCCAGCAGTTTATCGTCTCAAGAGTATTCACCCCTCCACTTT	CASSLSSQEYSPLHF
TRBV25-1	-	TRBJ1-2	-	TGTGCCAGCAGTAGGGGTGACTATGGCTACACCTTC	CASSRGDYGYTF
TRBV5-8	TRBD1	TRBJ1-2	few	TGTGCCAGCAGCTTACCTGGACAGGTTCGCCGCTACACCTTC	CASSLPGQVRRYTF
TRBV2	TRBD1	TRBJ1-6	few	TGTGCCAGCGAGGGTCAACCGGGACAGGGGAGTTCACCCCTCCACTTT	CASEGQPGQGSSPLHF
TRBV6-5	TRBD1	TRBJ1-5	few	TGTGCCAGCAGTTACCTGGGGACAGGGCTGGATCAGCCCCAGCATTTT	CASSYLGTGLDQPQHF
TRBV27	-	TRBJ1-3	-	TGTGCCAGCAGTTTCAGGTCGGGGGTCGGAAACACCATATATTTT	CASSFRSGVGNTIYF
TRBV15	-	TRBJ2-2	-	TGTGCCACCAGCAGTCAGGGTAGGATCGTGGAGCTGTTTTTT	CATSSQGRIVELFF
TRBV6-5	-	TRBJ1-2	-	TGTGCCAGCAGCCTGACCAGGGAAGAGTATGGCTACACCTTC	CASSLTREEYGYTF
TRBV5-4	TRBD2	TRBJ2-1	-	TGTGCCAGCAGCAAACAAGCGGGGGGGCCATCCAATGAGCAGTTCTTC	CASSKQAGGPSNEQFF
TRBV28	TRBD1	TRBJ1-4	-	TGTGCCAGCAGGTACAGGGGAACTAATGAAAAACTGTTTTTT	CASRYRGTNEKLFF
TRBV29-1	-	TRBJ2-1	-	TGCAGCGTTGGGCAGGTCCACAATGAGCAGTTCTTC	CSVGQVHNEQFF
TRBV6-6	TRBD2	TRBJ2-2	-	TGTGCCAGCAGCCTGACTAGCGGGAGCACCGGGGAGCTGTTTTTT	CASSLTSGSTGELFF
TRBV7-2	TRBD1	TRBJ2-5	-	TGTGCCAGCAGCTTAGGGGGACAGGGGGCAGAGACCCAGTACTTC	CASSLGGQGAETQYF
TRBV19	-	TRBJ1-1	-	TGTGCCAGTACCCAAACAGACACTGAAGCTTTCTTT	CASTQTDTEAFF
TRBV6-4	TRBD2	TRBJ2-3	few	TGTGCCAGCAGTTTTAGCGGGGGGAGCACAGATACGCAGTATTTT	CASSFSGGSTDTQYF
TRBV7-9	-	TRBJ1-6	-	TGTGCCAGCAGCTTAACAGGGAATAAGAATTCACCCCTCCACTTT	CASSLTGNKNSPLHF
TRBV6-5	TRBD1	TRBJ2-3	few	TGTGCCAGCAGGCAACAGGGGTATCCAGATACGCAGTATTTT	CASRQQGYPDTQYF
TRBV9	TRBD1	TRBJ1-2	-	TGTGCCAGCAGCGAGACAGGGGCTTTCTACACCTTC	CASSETGAFYTF
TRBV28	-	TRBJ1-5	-	TGTGCCAGCAGTTTTTCGGATCAGCCCCAGCATTTT	CASSFSDQPQHF
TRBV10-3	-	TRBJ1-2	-	TGTGCCATCAGTCCCGAGGGGGGGGCTGGCTACACCTTC	CAISPEGGAGYTF
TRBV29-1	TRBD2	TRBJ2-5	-	TGCAGCGTCCCTGAGTCCTTTGGACTAGCGGGACTTCAAGAGACCCAGTACTTC	CSVPESFGLAGLQETQYF
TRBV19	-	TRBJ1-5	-	TGTGCCGTACAGGGAGCGGGCAATCAGCCCCAGCATTTT	CAVQGAGNQPQHF
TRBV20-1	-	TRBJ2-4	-	TGCAGTGCTAGTTATGGGGCTAAGATAGCCAAAAACATTCAGTACTTC	CSASYGAKIAKNIQYF
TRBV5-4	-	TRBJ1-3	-	TGTGCCAGCAGCCTTGGACAGCCAAGCTCTGGAAACACCATATATTTT	CASSLGQPSSGNTIYF
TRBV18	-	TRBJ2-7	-	TGTGCCAGCTCACGACAGGCTTACGAGCAGTACTTC	CASSRQAYEQYF
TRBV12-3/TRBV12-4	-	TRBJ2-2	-	TGTGCCGGCTACAGGGAGAACACCGGGGAGCTGTTTTTT	CAGYRENTGELFF
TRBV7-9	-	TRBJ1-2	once	TGTGCCAGCAGCCCCGGTCCGCCTACTAACTATGGCTACACCTTC	CASSPGPPTNYGYTF
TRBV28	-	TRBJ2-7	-	TGTGCCAGCAGTTGGAGGGGGCATAACACCTACGAGCAGTACTTC	CASSWRGHNTYEQYF
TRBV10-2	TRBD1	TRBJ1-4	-	TGCGCCAGCCGGGGACAGGGAAGTGAAAAACTGTTTTTT	CASRGQGSEKLFF
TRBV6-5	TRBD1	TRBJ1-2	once	TGTGCCAGCAGTTCACAGGGGTGGTATGGCTACACCTTC	CASSSQGWYGYTF
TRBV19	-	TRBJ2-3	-	TGTGCCACAAGATCCCCTGGAGGGACCCGCACAGATACGCAGTATTTT	CATRSPGGTRTDTQYF
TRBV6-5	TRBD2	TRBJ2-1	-	TGTGCCAGCAGTTCCAGCGGGAGCTCCTACAATGAGCAGTTCTTC	CASSSSGSSYNEQFF
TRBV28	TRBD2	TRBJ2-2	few	TGTGCCAGCAGTTTATACTACCGAGCGGGGGGTAACACCGGGGAGCTGTTTTTT	CASSLYYRAGGNTGELFF
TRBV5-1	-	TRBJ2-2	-	TGCGCCAGCAGCTTACTAGCCGGAATTGGGACCGGGGAGCTGTTTTTT	CASSLLAGIGTGELFF
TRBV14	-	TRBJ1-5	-	TGTGCCAGCAGCCAAGCAGGTAGCAATCAGCCCCAGCATTTT	CASSQAGSNQPQHF
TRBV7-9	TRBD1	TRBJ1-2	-	TGTGCCAGCAGCTTAGCACAGGGGAACTATGGCTACACCTTC	CASSLAQGNYGYTF
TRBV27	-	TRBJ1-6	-	TGTGCCAGCAGTTTGTCCGGGTTCCTCAATTCACCCCTCCACTTT	CASSLSGFLNSPLHF
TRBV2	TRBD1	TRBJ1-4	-	TGTGCCAGCATGAGGGACAGGGGGACTAATGAAAAACTGTTTTTT	CASMRDRGTNEKLFF
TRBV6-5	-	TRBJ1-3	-	TGTGCCAGCAGTCCAGGGGCAGGGGGAAACACCATATATTTT	CASSPGAGGNTIYF
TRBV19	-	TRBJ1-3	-	TGTGCCAGGCTATCGAACAGCTCTCTCCCGGACTCTGGAAACACCATATATTTT	CARLSNSSLPDSGNTIYF
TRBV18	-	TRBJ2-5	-	TGTGCCAGCTCACCACAGGGGGGGAGACAAGAGACCCAGTACTTC	CASSPQGGRQETQYF
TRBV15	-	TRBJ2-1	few	TGTGCCACCAGCAGATCCCCCGGCACCCTAGGATTCTTC	CATSRSPGTLGFF
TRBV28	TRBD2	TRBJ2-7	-	TGTGCCAGCAGTTTATCTGGGACTAGTGACGAGCAGTACTTC	CASSLSGTSDEQYF
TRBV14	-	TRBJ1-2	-	TGTGCCAGCAGCCAGGGGCGGTGGGCTGGCTACACCTTC	CASSQGRWAGYTF
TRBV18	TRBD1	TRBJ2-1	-	TGTGCCAGCTCACGACCGGGACAGGGGGCTGGGGATGAGCAGTTCTTC	CASSRPGQGAGDEQFF
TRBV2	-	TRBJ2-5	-	TGTGCCAGCAGCAGCCAAGAGACCCAGTACTTC	CASSSQETQYF